This T cell receptor (beta chain) was observed in a study of T-cell reconstitution after alpha-beta-depleted transplantation in children. This clonotype was seen more than once but under ten times. The CDR3 loop spans 16 amino acids. Germline CDR1 KGHDR, CDR2 SFDVKD. With 3 bases clipped from V and 3 bases from J, the junction kept 4 bases outside the gene matches. Preparation of the TCRbeta library was carried out with unique molecular identifiers. TCRdb analysed the PCR reads with MiXCR anew, one entry per CDR3 protein. Of around 200,000 distinct CDR3 sequences in the sample, approximately 6.6% were seen once.

The sequencing here drew on PBMCs from the stem cell graft donor, taken from the stem cell graft. This clonotype was sampled from a human donor who donated a stem cell graft to a child with Wiskott-Aldrich syndrome. The chain couples TRBV24-1 to TRBJ2-6; 7 bases line up with TRBD2. CDR3 DNA sequence: TGTGCCACCAGTGATCCCGGGGGGTTTGGGGCCAACGTCCTGACTTTC. It codes for CATSDPGGFGANVLTF.